This T cell receptor (beta chain) was profiled in a study of identical twins. Study findings and constraints: Invariant MAIT and iNKT cells may have partly biased zero-insertion analyses.

Germline CDR1 MNHEY, CDR2 SVGAGI. The V and J ends lost 2 bases and 5 bases, in that order; junction bases with no gene match: 4. The CDR3 sequence is 15 residues long. TCRdb reprocessed the 5' RACE reads with MiXCR, giving one entry per CDR3 protein. This sample has 550,000 to 700,000 distinct CDR3 sequences, with less than 25% found just once. This clonotype has only a few counts. Its specificity is not known. A further study also used this sample, focusing on T cells expressing NK-cell markers. That investigation notes: Several of the donors also had these clonotypes leading their CD3+CD56-NKG2C+ fraction.

This clonotype was obtained from a woman under 30 in good health. The chain is built from TRBV6-5 and TRBJ2-3; 10 bases fit TRBD2. The sequencing sample was made of PBMCs. CDR3 coding DNA: TGTGCCAGCAGTTACACTAGCGGGGTTGGAGATACGCAGTATTTT. It is translated as CASSYTSGVGDTQYF.